The sequence of this TCR beta chain was determined in a study of regulatory T cells in long-lasting Graves disease. The germline gives CDR1 SNHLY, CDR2 FYNNEI. The CDR3 has 13 amino acids. V was clipped by 6 bases and J by 0 bases; unmatched bases: 1. Described time point: newly diagnosed GD, antithyroid drugs for less than 3 months. The TCR library used RNA extracted from PBMCs. This clonotype has at least ten counts. Arm-PCR of CDR3 regions with iRepertoire HTBI primers generated TCR beta libraries. TCRdb passed the multiplex PCR reads through MiXCR, listing each CDR3 protein once. The sample yields 350,000 to 450,000 distinct CDR3 sequences, 15% seen once. The same data also went into a second study, on T cells in Graves' hyperthyroidism and ophthalmopathy.

The chain employs TRBV2 and TRBJ1-1; 7 bases are a match to TRBD1. This TCR derives from a woman between 40 and 50 years old with Graves disease. The sample here was peripheral blood mononuclear cells (PBMCs), taken at new diagnosis, from a patient treated with antithyroid drugs. The CDR3 is CASRGQMNTEAFF. For the CDR3, the DNA is TGTGCCAGCAGGGGACAGATGAACACTGAAGCTTTCTTT.